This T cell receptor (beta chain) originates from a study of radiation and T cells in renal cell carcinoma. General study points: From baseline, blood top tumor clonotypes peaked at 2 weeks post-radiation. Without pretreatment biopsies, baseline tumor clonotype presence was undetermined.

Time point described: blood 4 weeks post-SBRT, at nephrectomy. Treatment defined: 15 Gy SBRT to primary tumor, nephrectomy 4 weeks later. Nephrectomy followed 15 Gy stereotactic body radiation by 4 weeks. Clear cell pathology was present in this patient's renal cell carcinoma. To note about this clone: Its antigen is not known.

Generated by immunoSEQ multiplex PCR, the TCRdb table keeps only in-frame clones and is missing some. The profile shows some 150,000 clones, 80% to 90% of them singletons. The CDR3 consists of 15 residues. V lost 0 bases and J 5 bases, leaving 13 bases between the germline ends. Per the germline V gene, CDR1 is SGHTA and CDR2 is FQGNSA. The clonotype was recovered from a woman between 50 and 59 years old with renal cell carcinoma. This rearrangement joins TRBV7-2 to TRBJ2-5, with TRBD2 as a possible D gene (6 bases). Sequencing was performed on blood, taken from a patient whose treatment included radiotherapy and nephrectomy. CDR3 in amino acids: CASSLAGGPWETQYF. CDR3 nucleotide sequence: TGTGCCAGCAGCTTAGCGGGGGGTCCTTGGGAGACCCAGTACTTC.